This T cell receptor beta chain was recorded in a study of cytomegalovirus exposure and HLA in healthy donors. Vbeta (60) and Jbeta (13) primers were used in the PCR. TCRdb keeps only in-frame clones here, not all; method: immunoSEQ multiplex PCR. The table includes about 120,000 clones, 17% detected once. V was pared by 1 base and J by 2 bases, with 2 bases of the junction left unmatched. Germline V gives CDR1 SGHTA, CDR2 FQGNSA. The CDR3 sequence is 15 residues long. Participants comprised healthy donors of bone marrow. This sequence joins TRBV7-2 and TRBJ2-1, with TRBD2 matching over 7 bases. Sequenced sample: PBMCs. The clonotype originates from a female donor in good health and CMV-seropositive. In DNA form, the CDR3 reads TGTGCCAGCAGCTTAGACGGGACTACCTACAATGAGCAGTTCTTC. Its translation: CASSLDGTTYNEQFF.